This T cell receptor (beta chain) derives from a study of beta chain features in type 1 diabetes. This CDR3 is 13 amino acids long. V was trimmed by 4 bases and J by 4 bases, leaving 9 bases between them. Germline CDR1 SEHNR, CDR2 FQNEAQ (reference sequence). The authors reverse transcribed all of the isolated RNA, so sequencing captured expressed TCRB transcripts. The table came from immunoSEQ multiplex PCR; TCRdb's copy has only in-frame clones and leaves some out. Here the sample spans just over 450,000 clones, roughly 30% being singletons. The sequence derives from a man younger than 35 in good health. The sample comprised naive CD4+ T cells from blood. The chain joins TRBV7-9 to TRBJ2-3; TRBD1 or TRBD2 may be the D gene (6 bases each). The CDR3 DNA is TGTGCCAGCAGCTCCCGGGGGCCAGATACGCAGTATTTT. Amino acid sequence: CASSSRGPDTQYF. Full variable domain (rest looked up from reference TRBV7-9 and TRBJ2-3): DTGVSQNPRHKITKRGQNVTFRCDPISEHNRLYWYRQTLGQGPEFLTYFQNEAQLEKSRLLSDRFSAERPKGSFSTLEIQRTEQGDSAMYLCASSSRGPDTQYFGPGTRLTVL.